This entry concerns a single TCR beta chain. The record originates from a study of shared clonotypes between healthy human individuals. When replicate PCRs were run on sorted subsets, they used 150 to 200 ng DNA, about 30,000 T cell genomes. Original analysis: Junction-only sequences without quality scores came from ImmunoSEQ, so filtering differed. Clones were read by immunoSEQ multiplex PCR, and TCRdb kept only the in-frame ones, dropping some. D and trimming come from the DNA, and the V and J calls and clone size come from that table. Here the sample spans approximately 1,000,000 clones, 70% to 85% being singletons. Germline V lookup: CDR1 SGHNT, CDR2 YENEEA. The junction had 5 bases not matched to a gene; V was cut back by 4 bases and J by 7 bases. CDR3 length: 13 residues.

The chain is built from TRBV11-3 and TRBJ2-7; 9 nucleotides line up with TRBD1. Input material: memory CD4+ T cells from PBMCs. Subset in this sample: CD45RA-negative fraction. The TCR was taken from a man between 18 and 35 years old in good health. Some clones in this sample may be carry-over from other donors' samples. The DNA of the CDR3 is TGTGCCAGCAGCTCAGGACAGGGGAGGGAGCAGTACTTC. Protein sequence: CASSSGQGREQYF.